This T cell receptor (beta chain) was identified in a study of CD8 T cells in ankylosing spondylitis. About this clonotype: Its antigen remains unidentified.

Notes on the study in general: Seemingly distinctive of ankylosing spondylitis blood was a TCR beta motif formed by eight highly homologous variants. Clones tied to disease were said to be significantly enriched in matched ankylosing spondylitis synovial fluid. Disease-associated clones were CD8+ and fairly uncommon in peripheral blood. Some motif variants were previously reported in reactive arthritis synovial fluid and blood.

This CDR3 contains 16 residues. Germline CDR1 and CDR2: SGHTA and FQGNSA. Trimming removed 5 bases from V and 5 bases from J; junction bases left unmatched: 15. With molecular barcodes, quantitative 5'-RACE was used to make the TCR beta libraries. MiXCR, run by TCRdb on the 5' RACE reads, gives a single entry per CDR3 protein. There are some 840,000 distinct CDR3 sequences in the sample; 12% occur only once, and less than 0.65% lies in the top ten. The chain couples TRBV7-2 to TRBJ2-7, with 7 positions matching TRBD1. This TCR came from a male donor with ankylosing spondylitis. Material for sequencing was blood, either unsorted or a sorted T cell fraction (not recorded which). The CDR3 coding sequence is TGTGCCAGCAGCCGTACCTTTCCCGGGACAGTAAACGAGCAGTACTTC. The encoded protein is CASSRTFPGTVNEQYF.